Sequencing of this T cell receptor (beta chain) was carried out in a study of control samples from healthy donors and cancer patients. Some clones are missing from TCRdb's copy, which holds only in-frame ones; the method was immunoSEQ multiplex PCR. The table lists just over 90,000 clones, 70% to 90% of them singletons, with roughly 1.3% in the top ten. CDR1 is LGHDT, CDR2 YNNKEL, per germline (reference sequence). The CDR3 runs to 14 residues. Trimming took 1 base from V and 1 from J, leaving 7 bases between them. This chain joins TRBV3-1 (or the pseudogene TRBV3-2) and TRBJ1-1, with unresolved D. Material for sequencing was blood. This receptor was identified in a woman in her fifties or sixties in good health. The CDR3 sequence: CASSQAGSNTEAFF. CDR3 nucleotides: TGTGCCAGCAGCCAAGCAGGATCGAACACTGAAGCTTTCTTT.